This T cell receptor (beta chain) was observed in a study of cytomegalovirus exposure and HLA in healthy donors. For the study at large: A later analysis reported the 90 to 150 validation repertoires used the same platform as the approximately 670 first-cohort repertoires. Study-level results: According to a subsequent analysis, TCR clusters from the first cohort were inclined to appear together in the roughly 120 validation repertoires. Cytomegalovirus association was listed for about 160 TCR beta chains.

Only in-frame clones appear in the TCRdb table, and some are missing; sequencing was by immunoSEQ multiplex PCR. The top ten clones hold 0.95% to 1.5% of a sample with approximately 300,000 clones, around 87% of them seen once. Comment on this clone: Its target is unknown.

The donors were members of the validation cohort, which comprised 120 subjects and was separate from the first cohort of 666 subjects. The sequence came from a woman aged 30 to 39 in good health and CMV-seropositive. The material sequenced was PBMCs.

CDR3 bases: TGTGCCAGCAGTTTAAGTCGCTCCGGGGCGAACACTGAAGCTTTCTTT. Protein sequence: CASSLSRSGANTEAFF. The rearrangement uses TRBV28 and TRBJ1-1; TRBD1 is a possible D gene (5 bases). This CDR3 spans 16 amino acids. Germline CDR1 reads MDHEN; CDR2 reads SYDVKM. V lost 2 bases, J lost 1 base, and 14 bases lay in between.